Following are 4 T cell receptor beta chains from one sample sequenced in a study of T cells in tumors after PD-1 blockade. The method was immunoSEQ multiplex PCR; TCRdb's version includes in-frame clones alone and lacks a portion of them. The table lists 40,000 to 55,000 clones, 60% to 80% of them singletons. The specimen was PBMCs, collected before anti-PD-1 treatment. These TCRs come from a human donor with basal cell carcinoma.

This clone came up a few times. The V and J genes are TRBV28 and TRBJ1-3; no definite D call. This CDR3 contains 13 residues. The germline gives CDR1 MDHEN, CDR2 SYDVKM. Trimming took 10 bases from V and 0 from J, leaving 10 bases between them. CDR3 DNA: TGTGCCACGGTGGGAGGCTCTGGAAACACCATATATTTT. It translates to CATVGGSGNTIYF.

The rearrangement uses TRBV3-1 (or the pseudogene TRBV3-2) and TRBJ2-1; the match to TRBD2 covers 9 bases. Per the germline V gene, CDR1 is LGHDT and CDR2 is YNNKEL (reference sequence). Losses at the gene ends were 5 bases for V and 0 bases for J; bases not matched to a gene: 11. The CDR3 runs to 18 residues. The CDR3 sequence is CASSAQALAGSSYNEQFF. CDR3 sequence (DNA): TGTGCCAGCAGCGCCCAAGCCCTAGCGGGAAGCTCCTACAATGAGCAGTTCTTC.

Points on this clone: At one end, the junction sequence differs from germline, possibly due to a read error. J is TRBJ1-1 and V is TRBV7-7; D ambiguous. Germline V gives CDR1 SSHAT, CDR2 FNYEAQ (reference sequence). This CDR3 spans 15 amino acids. The CDR3 coding sequence is TGTGCTAGCAGCCCCCTTGTGTATATGAACACTGAAGCTTTCTTT. Translated, it gives CASSPLVYMNTEAFF. The full variable domain, in which reference TRBV7-7 and TRBJ1-1 provide the parts outside the CDR3, is GAGVSQSPRYKVTKRGQDVTLRCDPISSHATLYWYQQALGQGPEFLTYFNYEAQPDKSGLPSDRFSAERPEGSISTLTIQRTEQRDSAMYRCASSPLVYMNTEAFFGQGTRLTVV.

The chain carries TRBV3-1 (or the pseudogene TRBV3-2) and TRBJ2-6, with unresolved D. Germline CDR1 and CDR2: LGHDT and YNNKEL (reference sequence). This CDR3 comprises 16 residues. V was cut by 1 base and J by 0 bases, with 7 bases left in between. CDR3 sequence: CASSQAQSSGANVLTF. CDR3 bases: TGTGCCAGCAGCCAAGCTCAGTCCTCTGGGGCCAACGTCCTGACTTTC.